Each of the 9 T cell receptor beta chains below was sequenced from the same sample in a study of CD8 T cells in Susac syndrome. An amount of RNA that ranged from about 0.45 to 1 ug was reverse transcribed with random hexamers. One entry per CDR3 protein results from TCRdb running MiXCR on the immunoSEQ multiplex PCR reads. The sample carries about 210,000 distinct CDR3 sequences, about 95% recorded once. The specimen sequenced was CD4+ T cells from PBMCs. The origin of the receptors is a human donor with multiple sclerosis.

The chain joins TRBV5-4 to TRBJ1-6; the D gene is possibly TRBD1 (5 bases). Germline V gene sequence: CDR1 SGHNT, CDR2 YYREEE (reference sequence). V dropped 4 bases and J dropped 5 bases, with 10 bases sitting between them. The CDR3 sequence is 14 residues long. The CDR3 DNA is TGTGCCAGCAGCCCGGGACGGGATAATTCACCCCTCCACTTT. Translation: CASSPGRDNSPLHF.

This rearrangement joins TRBV14 to TRBJ1-1; a possible D gene is TRBD1 (6 bases). The CDR3 consists of 15 residues. The germline V and J ends were trimmed by 0 bases and 5 bases, with 13 bases remaining between them. Germline V gene lookup returns CDR1 SGHDN and CDR2 FVKESK. The CDR3 DNA sequence: TGTGCCAGCAGCCAAGATCTGGACAGTAAAACTGAAGCTTTCTTT. This gives the protein CASSQDLDSKTEAFF.

The chain is built from TRBV20-1 and TRBJ2-7; TRBD1 matches 8 bases. The V gene's germline CDR1 is DFQATT and CDR2 SNEGSKA (reference sequence). This CDR3 spans 12 amino acids. Trimming at V came to 8 bases and at J to 2 bases, leaving 5 bases not matched to a gene. The CDR3 DNA follows: TGCAGTACCGGGACAGGCGCCTACGAGCAGTACTTC. Translating it yields CSTGTGAYEQYF.

This chain links TRBV19 with TRBJ2-3; weak D call: TRBD1 (5 bases). Trimming left V 6 bases short and J 3 bases short, with 10 bases between. This CDR3 region has 13 residues. From germline, CDR1 is LNHDA and CDR2 SQIVND (reference sequence). The CDR3: CASRVGATDTQYF. CDR3 nucleotides: TGTGCCAGTAGAGTAGGGGCAACAGATACGCAGTATTTT.

The rearrangement uses TRBV28 and TRBJ2-5; 10 nucleotides agree with TRBD2. This CDR3 has 14 residues. The ends lost 6 bases at V and 5 bases at J; junction bases unmatched: 6. Germline V gene sequence: CDR1 MDHEN, CDR2 SYDVKM. CDR3 residues: CASRPAGGLETQYF. CDR3 DNA sequence: TGTGCCAGCAGACCAGCGGGGGGGTTGGAGACCCAGTACTTC.

With regard to this clonotype: Sequence at one end of the junction differs from germline and may be a read error. The chain has TRBV29-1 and TRBJ1-1; D remains unclear. This CDR3 has 12 amino acids. Germline CDR1 is SQVTM and CDR2 is ANQGSEA. The CDR3 sequence: CSVQEGITEAFF. CDR3 nucleotides: TGCAGCGTTCAAGAAGGGATCACTGAAGCTTTCTTT. Combining the CDR3 with reference TRBV29-1 and TRBJ1-1 gives the whole variable domain SAVISQKPSRDICQRGTSLTIQCQVDSQVTMMFWYRQQPGQSLTLIATANQGSEATYESGFVIDKFPISRPNLTFSTLTVSNMSPEDSSIYLCSVQEGITEAFFGQGTRLTVV.

CDR3 nucleotide sequence: TGCAGTGCTAGAGACCGGGTTCAAGGCTCAGATACGCAGTATTTT. This encodes CSARDRVQGSDTQYF. The chain is built from TRBV20-1 and TRBJ2-3; D unresolved. The CDR3 extends over 15 amino acids. The germline V gene has CDR1 DFQATT and CDR2 SNEGSKA (reference sequence). The germline V and J ends were trimmed by 0 bases and 4 bases, with 14 bases remaining between them.

The rearrangement uses TRBV20-1 and TRBJ2-7; 7 bases are shared with TRBD2. Per the germline V gene, CDR1 is DFQATT and CDR2 is SNEGSKA (reference sequence). J was trimmed by 3 bases and V by 4 bases; bases with no gene match: 6. The CDR3 is 13 residues long. CDR3 sequence: CSANLAGVYEQYF. The CDR3 nucleotides are TGCAGTGCTAACCTGGCGGGAGTCTACGAGCAGTACTTC.

The chain employs TRBV3-1 and TRBJ1-5; 9 positions agree with TRBD1. The CDR3 totals 14 residues. V trimming: 4 bases; J trimming: 4 bases; junction bases outside the gene matches: 2. Germline V gene data show CDR1 as LGHDT and CDR2 as YNNKEL (reference sequence). The CDR3 sequence: CASSLDRGNQPQHF. The CDR3 nucleotides read TGTGCCAGCAGCCTAGACAGGGGGAATCAGCCCCAGCATTTT.